This TCR beta chain came from a study of T cells in Graves' hyperthyroidism and ophthalmopathy. Authors of the study amplified TCR beta CDR3 regions from RNA transcripts. First-round RT-PCR of the TCR CDR3 relied on the HTBI primer set. TCRdb fed the multiplex PCR reads into MiXCR, producing one record per CDR3 protein. The table has 360,000 or so distinct CDR3 sequences, 15% to 20% seen once. This clonotype was seen ten or more times. Germline assignment: CDR1 MNHEY and CDR2 SMNVEV (reference sequence). V was cut by 6 bases and J by 1 base, with 12 bases left in between. The CDR3 covers 14 residues. Sequenced sample: blood. This sequence joins TRBV27 and TRBJ1-1; TRBD1 might be the D (5 bases). The receptor was isolated from a woman in her thirties or forties with Graves' ophthalmopathy. CDR3 protein: CASRPWGTNTEAFF. The DNA for the CDR3 is TGTGCCAGCAGACCGTGGGGGACGAACACTGAAGCTTTCTTT.